Listed below are T cell receptor beta chains from one sample, sequenced in a study of blood T cell repertoires in COVID-19. The repertoire was sequenced with immunoSEQ multiplex PCR; TCRdb's copy has only in-frame clones and lacks some. Here the sample spans roughly 130,000 clones, 70% to 85% being singletons. The specimen was peripheral blood. Receptors originate from a woman aged 45 to 65 with acute or convalescent COVID-19. The CDR3 runs from the conserved cysteine through the conserved F or W. D genes are given only for firm matches. The size entry is marked missing in some rows and otherwise reads once, few, many or a size class.

>TRBV18|15|-|-|TRBJ1-3
CASSPGASSGNTIYF
TGTGCCAGCTCACCAGGGGCGTCCTCTGGAAACACCATATATTTT
>TRBV5-1|17|-|-|TRBJ2-2
CASSLAPAGFITGELFF
TGCGCCAGCAGCTTGGCCCCGGCGGGATTTATCACCGGGGAGCTGTTTTTT
>TRBV15|20|once|TRBD1|TRBJ2-2
CATSRAGGGLWDRDTGELFF
TGTGCCACCAGCAGAGCCGGGGGAGGATTATGGGACAGGGACACCGGGGAGCTGTTTTTT
>TRBV9|15|-|-|TRBJ1-2
CASSPQGRVSYGYTF
TGTGCCAGCAGCCCACAGGGACGCGTCTCCTATGGCTACACCTTC
>TRBV2|14|once|TRBD1|TRBJ1-6
CASSNRDRDSPLHF
TGTGCCAGCAGCAACCGGGACAGGGACTCACCCCTCCACTTT
>TRBV6-4|15|-|TRBD1|TRBJ1-4
CASSDPDRGREKLFF
TGTGCCAGCAGTGACCCAGACAGGGGGCGAGAAAAACTGTTTTTT
>TRBV19|14|few|TRBD1|TRBJ2-2
CASRPGQHTGELFF
TGTGCCAGTAGGCCGGGACAGCACACCGGGGAGCTGTTTTTT
>TRBV18|14|-|-|TRBJ2-1
CASSPMGQYNEQFF
TGTGCCAGCTCACCCATGGGACAATACAATGAGCAGTTCTTC
>TRBV6-2/TRBV6-3|14|-|TRBD1|TRBJ1-5
CASSVGQGNQPQHF
TGTGCCAGCAGTGTTGGACAGGGCAATCAGCCCCAGCATTTT
>TRBV19|19|-|-|TRBJ1-5
CASSQRDKLSDLSNQPQHF
TGTGCCAGTAGCCAACGGGACAAACTTTCTGACTTAAGCAATCAGCCCCAGCATTTT
>TRBV2|13|-|TRBD1|TRBJ2-7
CASSRDSFFEQYF
TGTGCCAGCAGCCGGGACAGTTTTTTTGAGCAGTACTTC
>TRBV19|13|-|-|TRBJ1-1
CASSSVQYTEAFF
TGTGCCAGTAGTAGTGTACAGTACACTGAAGCTTTCTTT
>TRBV6-5|14|-|TRBD1|TRBJ1-1
CASIKTGAISEAFF
TGTGCCAGCATCAAGACAGGGGCGATATCTGAAGCTTTCTTT
>TRBV7-8|13|-|-|TRBJ2-7
CASSQGSRYEQYF
TGTGCCAGCAGCCAGGGGTCCCGGTACGAGCAGTACTTC